This T cell receptor beta chain was obtained from a study of radiotherapy plus CTLA-4 blockade in lung cancer. The CDR3 contains 13 residues. Germline loops: CDR1 SGHTA, CDR2 FQGTGA. With 4 bases removed from V and 8 bases from J, the gap between germline ends came to 14 bases. Sequenced by immunoSEQ multiplex PCR; TCRdb stores in-frame clones only, minus some. This repertoire shows 80,000 to 95,000 clones, roughly 80% found once; its top ten account for about 25%. The sequence was collected from a human donor with non-small cell lung cancer that progressed on radiotherapy plus ipilimumab. The specimen comprised peripheral blood, sampled from a patient treated with radiotherapy plus ipilimumab. The rearrangement uses TRBV7-3 and TRBJ1-1; D uncertain. The CDR3 here is CASSYDPRHEAFF. The CDR3 DNA is TGTGCCAGCAGCTACGACCCGCGCCACGAAGCTTTCTTT.